A single sample is the source of the 29 T cell receptor beta chains below, sequenced in a study of prognosis after radiotherapy for stage I lung cancer. CDR3 of TCR beta was amplified from genomic DNA via a two-round multiplex PCR. Primers specific to each TRBV and TRBJ gene were used in first-round PCR. A single record per CDR3 protein comes from TCRdb applying MiXCR to the multiplex PCR reads. The profile covers fewer than 30,000 distinct CDR3 sequences, with around 30% appearing a single time and around 32% taken by the ten largest. The sequences come from PBMCs, collected before or after stereotactic body radiation therapy (not recorded which). The source of these receptors is a donor over 45 with non-small cell lung cancer.

Points on this clonotype: A far larger clone differs by one base, so this is likely a read error. The genes are TRBV6-8 and TRBJ1-1; the D is unclear. The CDR3 sequence is 13 residues long. Germline V gene data show CDR1 as MNHGY and CDR2 as SAAAGT. Trimming pared 5 bases from V and 1 base from J, leaving 8 bases between. The CDR3 region is CASSSWANTEAFF. The DNA of the CDR3 is TGTGCCAGCAGTAGTTGGGCGAACACTGAAGCTTTCTTT.

This clonotype has at least ten counts. The chain employs TRBV24-1 and TRBJ2-1; D unresolved. Trimming removed 3 bases from V and 4 bases from J, with 12 bases in between. Germline CDR1 KGHDR, CDR2 SFDVKD. CDR3 length: 15 amino acids. Here the CDR3 DNA reads TGTGCCACCAGTGATCCATCCGGGTCATACAATGAGCAGTTCTTC. Its translation is CATSDPSGSYNEQFF.

This clonotype appeared many times. The chain links TRBV27 to TRBJ2-7; D might be TRBD1 (5 bases). Germline V gene data show CDR1 as MNHEY and CDR2 as SMNVEV (reference sequence). Trimming left V 6 bases short and J 3 bases short, with 12 bases between. The CDR3 length is 13 residues. CDR3 coding DNA: TGTGCCAGCAGACAGCTAGGGGTCTACGAGCAGTACTTC. Encoded protein: CASRQLGVYEQYF.

In its sample, this clonotype was seen many times. The CDR3 protein is CAAGNLPPSGNTIYF. CDR3 sequence (DNA): TGTGCCGCCGGGAACCTGCCTCCTTCTGGAAACACCATATATTTT. The V gene is TRBV15, the J gene TRBJ1-3; D uncertain. V was cut by 11 bases and J by 1 base, with 18 bases left in between. Germline V lookup: CDR1 LNHNV, CDR2 YYDKDF (reference sequence). This CDR3 is 15 amino acids long.

J is TRBJ2-7 and V is TRBV2; 10 nucleotides agree with TRBD1. V trimming: 5 bases; J trimming: 7 bases; junction bases outside the gene matches: 8. This CDR3 is 14 amino acids long. Germline V lookup: CDR1 SNHLY, CDR2 FYNNEI. The CDR3 protein is CASSSGTGVGEQYF. The DNA for the CDR3 is TGTGCCAGCAGTTCCGGGACAGGGGTAGGGGAGCAGTACTTC.

This clonotype came up many times. The chain is built from TRBV5-8 and TRBJ1-3, with D possibly TRBD1 on 6 matching bases. The V gene lost 4 bases and the J gene lost 0 bases, with 11 bases spanning the gap. Germline V gene sequence: CDR1 SGHTS, CDR2 YDEGEE. This CDR3 contains 15 residues. The CDR3, as DNA: TGTGCCAGCAGCGTGACAGGTCGCTCTGGAAACACCATATATTTT. It specifies CASSVTGRSGNTIYF.

In its sample, this clonotype was seen many times. V gene TRBV7-9 combines with J gene TRBJ1-2; D remains unclear. V was pared by 5 bases and J by 1 base, with 8 bases between. Germline lookup yields CDR1 SEHNR and CDR2 FQNEAQ (reference sequence). CDR3 size: 13 residues. The CDR3 bases are TGTGCCAGCAGCCCCCGGGTTAACTATGGCTACACCTTC. Translated, it gives CASSPRVNYGYTF.

This clonotype was seen many times. This chain uses TRBV25-1 with TRBJ1-3; D unclear. CDR1 is MGHDK and CDR2 is SYGVNS in the germline V gene. Trimming pared 7 bases from V and 8 bases from J, leaving 9 bases between. The CDR3 loop spans 11 amino acids. CDR3 in amino acids: CASTPGDTIYF. CDR3 sequence (DNA): TGTGCCAGCACCCCGGGAGACACCATATATTTT.

This clonotype was found many times. The V gene is TRBV6-1, the J gene TRBJ1-4, with a possible D match to TRBD1 (6 bases). Trimming cost V 4 bases and J 4 bases, with 16 bases left between them. The CDR3 is made up of 16 amino acids. Germline loops: CDR1 MNHNS, CDR2 SASEGT. CDR3 DNA sequence: TGTGCCAGCAGTGGATCGTCGGGGGCGATTAATGAAAAACTGTTTTTT. It codes for CASSGSSGAINEKLFF.

This clonotype was detected ten times or more. The V and J genes are TRBV20-1 and TRBJ2-3; 14 bases are shared with TRBD2. CDR1 and CDR2 (germline): DFQATT, SNEGSKA (reference sequence). This CDR3 has 17 residues. V lost 5 bases and J lost 6; bases outside the gene matches: 13. The CDR3: CSASGTSGGPHPDTQYF. The CDR3 nucleotides are TGCAGTGCTTCCGGGACTAGCGGGGGCCCGCATCCTGATACGCAGTATTTT.

This clonotype was detected many times. This chain uses TRBV9 with TRBJ1-6; D is uncertain. V gave up 3 bases and J gave up 9 bases, with 7 bases separating them. Per germline, CDR1 SGDLS and CDR2 YYNGEE. CDR3 length: 12 amino acids. Here the CDR3 reads CASSAGTSPLHF. The CDR3 DNA reads TGTGCCAGCAGCGCCGGCACTTCACCCCTCCACTTT.

This clonotype showed up many times. The chain carries TRBV2 and TRBJ2-3; D might be TRBD2 (5 bases). Per germline, CDR1 SNHLY and CDR2 FYNNEI. The CDR3 extends over 12 amino acids. V was cut by 8 bases and J by 6 bases, with 12 bases left in between. Here the CDR3 reads CASQESGDTQYF. The DNA for the CDR3 is TGTGCCAGCCAAGAGTCGGGGGATACGCAGTATTTT.

This clonotype appeared many times. The V gene is TRBV20-1, the J gene TRBJ2-1, with TRBD2 identical over 8 bases. The germline gives CDR1 DFQATT, CDR2 SNEGSKA (reference sequence). J lost 6 bases, V lost 6 bases, and 10 bases had no gene match. CDR3 size: 14 residues. The DNA of the CDR3 is TGCAGTGCCCCGAGAACTAGCGGATTCAATGAGCAGTTCTTC. The encoded protein is CSAPRTSGFNEQFF.

This chain connects TRBV24-1 to TRBJ2-1; TRBD1 aligns across 9 bases. The CDR3 is 16 amino acids. V lost 4 bases and J lost 6; bases outside the gene matches: 9. Germline CDR1 KGHDR, CDR2 SFDVKD. CDR3 in DNA: TGTGCCACCAGTGACACCGGGACAGGGATCGGCAATGAGCAGTTCTTC. It specifies CATSDTGTGIGNEQFF.

A few counts support this clonotype. With a much larger clone just one base away, this may be a read error. The V gene is TRBV3-1, the J gene TRBJ1-2, with D uncertain. The CDR3 covers 12 residues. Trimming shortened V by 11 bases and J by 8 bases, and 18 bases separated the two germline ends. CDR1 is LGHDT and CDR2 is YNNKEL in the germline V gene (reference sequence). Here the CDR3 DNA reads TGTGCCGCCCACGTGCCGGCGCGGGGCTACACCTTC. It is translated as CAAHVPARGYTF.

With respect to this clonotype: The junction departs from germline at one end; a sequencing error may be responsible. This chain uses TRBV2 with TRBJ2-2; the D gene is possibly TRBD2 (7 bases). CDR3 size: 15 residues. Germline values: CDR1 SNHLY, CDR2 FYNNEI. In DNA, the CDR3 is TGTTCCAGCAGTGAAGCGCGGGGGCTCACCGGGGAGCTGTTTTTT. Translating it yields CSSSEARGLTGELFF.

This clonotype was counted at least ten times. This chain joins TRBV10-3 and TRBJ1-1, with D possibly being TRBD1 (6 bases). The CDR3 sequence is 15 residues long. Per the germline V gene, CDR1 is ENHRY and CDR2 is SYGVKD. Trimming took 2 bases from V and 1 from J, leaving 11 bases between them. The CDR3, as DNA: TGTGCCATCAGTGAGGGGGCAGGGGCGAACACTGAAGCTTTCTTT. It specifies CAISEGAGANTEAFF.

This clonotype has ten or more counts. The V and J genes are TRBV7-9 and TRBJ2-7; 7 bases match TRBD1. Germline values: CDR1 SEHNR, CDR2 FQNEAQ (reference sequence). The junction had 9 bases not matched to a gene; V was cut back by 4 bases and J by 3 bases. CDR3 length: 15 amino acids. The CDR3 nucleotides are TGTGCCAGCAGCTCGGAGACAGGGAATCACTACGAGCAGTACTTC. Its protein product is CASSSETGNHYEQYF.

As regards this clonotype: Given a much more abundant clone one base away, this may be a read error. The chain couples TRBV28 to TRBJ1-1; D ambiguous. V was shortened by 7 bases and J by 8 bases, with 14 bases between the two germline ends. The CDR3 has 12 residues. Germline lookup yields CDR1 MDHEN and CDR2 SYDVKM. As DNA, the CDR3 is TGTGCCAGCACCTCGGTCGAGACAGAAGCTTTCTTT. Its protein is CASTSVETEAFF.

The rearrangement links TRBV11-3 to TRBJ2-7; 10 bases map to TRBD2. J gave up 4 bases and V 0 bases, and 6 bases lay outside the gene matches. This CDR3 region has 16 residues. Germline V gene sequence: CDR1 SGHNT, CDR2 YENEEA. CDR3 residues: CASSLDSSGRAYEQYF. The CDR3 coding sequence is TGTGCCAGCAGCTTAGATTCGAGCGGGAGGGCTTACGAGCAGTACTTC.

This clonotype has a count of ten or more. This chain joins TRBV6-2 or TRBV6-3 and TRBJ2-7; D may be TRBD1 (6 bases). The CDR3 runs 13 residues. Trimming took 2 bases from V and 7 from J, leaving 12 bases between them. Germline CDR1 and CDR2: MNHEY and SVGEGT. The CDR3 here is CASSYVRGREQYF. The CDR3 nucleotides read TGTGCCAGCAGTTACGTCAGGGGACGGGAGCAGTACTTC.

The table lists this clonotype with many counts. The chain is built from TRBV15 and TRBJ2-3; a weak D match, TRBD1 (5 bases). Germline V gene sequence: CDR1 LNHNV, CDR2 YYDKDF (reference sequence). The CDR3 runs to 17 residues. V was clipped by 2 bases and J by 0 bases, with 15 bases between them. The CDR3 reads CATSRLYRTTSTDTQYF. Here the CDR3 DNA reads TGTGCCACCAGCAGACTCTACCGGACAACCAGCACAGATACGCAGTATTTT.

V usage is TRBV12-3 or TRBV12-4 and J usage is TRBJ1-2; D remains unclear. This CDR3 contains 13 residues. V shed 2 bases and J shed 7 bases, with 11 bases lying between them. Written as DNA, the CDR3 is TGTGCCAGCAGTTTATTGTGGGATAGTGGCTACACCTTC. Amino acids: CASSLLWDSGYTF.

This clonotype was observed at least ten times. V usage is TRBV28 and J usage is TRBJ2-7, with 7 bases matching TRBD1. Germline V gives CDR1 MDHEN, CDR2 SYDVKM. The CDR3 covers 12 residues. The junction had 7 bases not matched to a gene; V was cut back by 3 bases and J by 11 bases. The CDR3 sequence is CASSLTDRVKYF. The CDR3 DNA reads as TGTGCCAGCAGTTTGACCGACAGGGTAAAGTACTTC.

This clonotype was seen only a few times. One base away lies a much larger clone, so this may be a sequencing read error. No conserved phenylalanine or tryptophan is present at the end of the CDR3, so a read error is the likely explanation. The V gene is TRBV12-3 or TRBV12-4, the J gene TRBJ1-6; D may be TRBD1 (5 bases). With 2 bases removed from V and 7 bases from J, the gap between germline ends came to 24 bases. The CDR3 is 19 residues long. The CDR3 DNA is TGTGCCAGCAGTTTAAGGGCGACCGCTTCGGGGGTAATGAATTCACCCCTCCACCTT. This sequence encodes CASSLRATASGVMNSPLHL.

This clonotype was counted many times. This chain uses TRBV24-1 with TRBJ2-3, with a possible D match to TRBD2 (6 bases). Germline CDR1 KGHDR, CDR2 SFDVKD. This CDR3 spans 14 amino acids. V lost 0 bases, J lost 3 bases, and 6 bases lay in between. In nucleotides, the CDR3 is TGTGCCACCAGTGATTTGCGGGGGACAGATACGCAGTATTTT. Protein product: CATSDLRGTDTQYF.

This clonotype was found many times. V gene TRBV6-1 combines with J gene TRBJ1-6; maybe TRBD1 (5 bases). V was shortened by 5 bases and J by 10 bases, with 24 bases between the two germline ends. The CDR3 sequence is 17 residues long. Germline values: CDR1 MNHNS, CDR2 SASEGT. The DNA for the CDR3 is TGTGCCAGCAGTCCCCTGGGGCGGGAAGGGATATGGTCACCCCTCCACTTT. Translated, it gives CASSPLGREGIWSPLHF.

Ten or more counts support this clonotype. The rearrangement uses TRBV7-3 and TRBJ2-2; D gene ambiguous. CDR1 is SGHTA and CDR2 is FQGTGA in the germline V gene. The CDR3 extends over 12 amino acids. V lost 6 bases, J lost 7 bases, and 9 bases lay in between. As DNA, the CDR3 is TGTGCCAGCAGGGAACAAAGCGGGGAGCTGTTTTTT. This translates into CASREQSGELFF.

CDR3 sequence (DNA): TGTGCCAGCAGACTGGAACCAACAGGGGAGACCCAGTACTTC. Translating it yields CASRLEPTGETQYF. The genes are TRBV27 and TRBJ2-5; D is possibly TRBD1 (6 bases). The length of the CDR3 is 14 residues. The V gene's germline CDR1 is MNHEY and CDR2 SMNVEV (reference sequence). V was shortened by 6 bases and J by 5 bases, with 16 bases between the two germline ends.